These 8 T cell receptor beta chains share one sample of origin, sequenced in a study of persistence of HIV-infected CD4 T cells. The antigens these receptors bind are not known. Cells were stimulated with CMV-infected fibroblast lysates at 10 ug/mL. Memory cells lacking CD40L and CD69 with high CD45RO were sorted. This was the immunoSEQ version 4 assay in survey mode. TCRdb's copy holds only in-frame clones and misses some; the assay was immunoSEQ multiplex PCR. The table has about 48,000 clones, about 80% seen once. The specimen comprised CD4+ T cells sorted from PBMCs after roughly 20-hour stimulation, sampled from a patient who received antiretroviral therapy. Source of these receptors: an adult man with HIV who was CMV-seropositive.

The chain employs TRBV30 and TRBJ1-4, with unresolved D. Germline loops: CDR1 GTSNPN, CDR2 SVGIG (reference sequence). V was shortened by 2 bases and J by 6 bases, with 4 bases between the two germline ends. The CDR3 covers 11 residues. The CDR3 sequence: CAWSFYEKLFF. The DNA of the CDR3 is TGTGCCTGGAGTTTCTATGAAAAACTGTTTTTT.

The chain carries TRBV7-8 and TRBJ2-7; no clear D. V was clipped by 2 bases and J by 2 bases, with 7 bases between them. CDR1 is SGHVS, CDR2 FQNEAQ, per germline. The CDR3 sequence is 13 residues long. The CDR3 nucleotides read TGTGCCAGCAGCTTAACAGATACCTACGAGCAGTACTTC. Residues: CASSLTDTYEQYF.

This clone was picked up one time. The CDR3 sequence: CASTRRGTAEAFF. The CDR3, as DNA: TGTGCCAGCACCCGAAGGGGGACAGCTGAAGCTTTCTTT. The chain recombines TRBV3-1 (or the pseudogene TRBV3-2) with TRBJ1-1; the match to TRBD1 covers 7 bases. V shed 7 bases and J 6 bases; nucleotides not matched to a gene: 8. This CDR3 contains 13 residues. The germline gives CDR1 LGHDT, CDR2 YNNKEL (reference sequence).

This clone has more than one count but fewer than ten. The chain recombines TRBV12-3 or TRBV12-4 with TRBJ1-3; D call uncertain. The CDR3 consists of 13 residues. V was clipped by 10 bases and J by 0 bases, with 10 bases between them. Here the CDR3 reads CAIGPSSGNTIYF. As DNA, the CDR3 is TGTGCCATCGGACCGAGCTCTGGAAACACCATATATTTT.

The chain is built from TRBV7-6 and TRBJ1-1; no reliable D call. Trimming took off 2 bases at V and 0 bases at J, with 7 bases between the two ends. The CDR3 is 14 amino acids. The germline V gene encodes CDR1 SGHVS and CDR2 FNYEAQ. CDR3 in DNA: TGTGCCAGCAGCTTAAGTAACATGAACACTGAAGCTTTCTTT. Translated, it gives CASSLSNMNTEAFF.

The genes are TRBV6-4 and TRBJ2-2; TRBD2 matches 7 bases. Germline values: CDR1 MRHNA, CDR2 SNTAGT. This CDR3 has 15 residues. Losses at the gene ends were 3 bases for V and 5 bases for J; bases not matched to a gene: 6. The CDR3 spells CASSERSSGTGELFF. The DNA for the CDR3 is TGTGCCAGCAGTGAGAGGTCTAGCGGAACCGGGGAGCTGTTTTTT.

The CDR3: CASSLAGTTVAGEQYF. Here the CDR3 DNA reads TGTGCCAGCAGCCTGGCCGGGACAACCGTCGCAGGCGAGCAGTACTTC. The rearrangement links TRBV5-4 to TRBJ2-7; D is possibly TRBD1 (6 bases). The CDR3 has 16 amino acids. Germline lookup yields CDR1 SGHNT and CDR2 YYREEE (reference sequence). The ends were cut back, 4 bases at V and 6 bases at J, with 23 bases in the middle.

V usage is TRBV7-9 and J usage is TRBJ1-2; D remains ambiguous. Germline values: CDR1 SEHNR, CDR2 FQNEAQ (reference sequence). The CDR3 extends over 15 amino acids. The V gene lost 2 bases and the J gene lost 0 bases, with 10 bases spanning the gap. The CDR3, as DNA: TGTGCCAGCAGCTTAAACGGGGATCCTAACTATGGCTACACCTTC. This gives the protein CASSLNGDPNYGYTF.